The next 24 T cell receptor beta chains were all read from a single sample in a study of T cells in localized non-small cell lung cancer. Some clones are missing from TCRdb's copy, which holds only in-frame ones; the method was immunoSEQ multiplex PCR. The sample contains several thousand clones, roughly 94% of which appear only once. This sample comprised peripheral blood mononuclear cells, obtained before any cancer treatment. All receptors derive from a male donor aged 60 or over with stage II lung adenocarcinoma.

The CDR3 spells CASGFQQPNQPQHF. The CDR3 DNA follows: TGTGCTAGTGGTTTTCAGCAGCCCAATCAGCCCCAGCATTTT. The chain recombines TRBV12-5 with TRBJ1-5; D is undetermined. Germline V gene lookup returns CDR1 LGHNT and CDR2 FRNRAP. The CDR3 is made up of 14 amino acids. V dropped 3 bases and J dropped 3 bases, with 9 bases sitting between them. Based on the CDR3 plus reference TRBV12-5 and TRBJ1-5, the full variable domain is DARVTQTPRHKVTEMGQEVTMRCQPILGHNTVFWYRQTMMQGLELLAYFRNRAPLDDSGMPKDRFSAEMPDATLATLKIQPSEPRDSAVYFCASGFQQPNQPQHFGDGTRLSIL.

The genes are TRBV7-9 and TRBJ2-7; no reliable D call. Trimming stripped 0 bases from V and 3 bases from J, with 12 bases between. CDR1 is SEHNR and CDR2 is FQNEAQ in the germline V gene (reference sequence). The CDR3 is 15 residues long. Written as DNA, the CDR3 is TGTGCCAGCAGCTTAGCGTCCGGGCAGATCTACGAGCAGTACTTC. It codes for CASSLASGQIYEQYF.

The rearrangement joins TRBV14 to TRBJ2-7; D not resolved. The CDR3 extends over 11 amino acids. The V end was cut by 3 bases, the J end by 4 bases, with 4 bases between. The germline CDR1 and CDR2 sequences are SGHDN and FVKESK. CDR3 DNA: TGTGCCAGCAGCCACGCTTACGAGCAGTACTTC. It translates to CASSHAYEQYF.

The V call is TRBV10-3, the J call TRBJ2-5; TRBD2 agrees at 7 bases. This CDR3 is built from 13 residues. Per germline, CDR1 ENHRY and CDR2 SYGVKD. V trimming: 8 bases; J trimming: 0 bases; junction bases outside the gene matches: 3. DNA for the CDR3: TGTGCCATCGCCCGGGGGGACCAAGAGACCCAGTACTTC. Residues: CAIARGDQETQYF.

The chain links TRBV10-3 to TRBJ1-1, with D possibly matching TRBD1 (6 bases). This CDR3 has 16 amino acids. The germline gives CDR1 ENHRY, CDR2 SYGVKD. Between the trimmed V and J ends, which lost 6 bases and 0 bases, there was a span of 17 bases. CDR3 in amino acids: CAIRPAEQGMNTEAFF. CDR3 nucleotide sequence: TGTGCCATCAGGCCGGCCGAACAGGGAATGAACACTGAAGCTTTCTTT.

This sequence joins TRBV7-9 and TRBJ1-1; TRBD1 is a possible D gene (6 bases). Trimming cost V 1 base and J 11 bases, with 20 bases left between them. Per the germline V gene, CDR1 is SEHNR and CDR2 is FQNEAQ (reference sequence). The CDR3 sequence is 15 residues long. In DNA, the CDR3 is TGTGCCAGCAGCTTAGGGGTGACAGGTCCCGCAGAGGCTTTCTTT. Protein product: CASSLGVTGPAEAFF.

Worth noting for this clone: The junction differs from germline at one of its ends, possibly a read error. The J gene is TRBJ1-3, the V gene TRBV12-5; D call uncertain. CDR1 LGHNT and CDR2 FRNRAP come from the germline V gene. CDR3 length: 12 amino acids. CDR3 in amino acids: CASGLVRWTKDF. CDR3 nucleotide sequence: TGTGCTAGTGGTTTGGTACGCTGGACCAAGGATTTT. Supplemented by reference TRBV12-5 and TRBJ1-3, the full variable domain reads DARVTQTPRHKVTEMGQEVTMRCQPILGHNTVFWYRQTMMQGLELLAYFRNRAPLDDSGMPKDRFSAEMPDATLATLKIQPSEPRDSAVYFCASGLVRWTKDFGEGSWLTVV.

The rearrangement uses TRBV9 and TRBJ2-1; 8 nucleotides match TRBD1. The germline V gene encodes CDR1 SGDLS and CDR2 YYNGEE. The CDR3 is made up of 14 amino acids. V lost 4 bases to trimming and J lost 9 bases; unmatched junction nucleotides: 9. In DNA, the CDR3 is TGTGCCAGCAGCCCCGGGACAGGTTTAGTTGAGCAGTTCTTC. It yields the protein CASSPGTGLVEQFF.

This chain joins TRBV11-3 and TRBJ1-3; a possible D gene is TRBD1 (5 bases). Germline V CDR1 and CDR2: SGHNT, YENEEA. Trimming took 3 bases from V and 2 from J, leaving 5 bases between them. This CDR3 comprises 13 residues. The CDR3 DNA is TGTGCCAGCAGCTTGGGGGCTGGAAACACCATATATTTT. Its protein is CASSLGAGNTIYF.

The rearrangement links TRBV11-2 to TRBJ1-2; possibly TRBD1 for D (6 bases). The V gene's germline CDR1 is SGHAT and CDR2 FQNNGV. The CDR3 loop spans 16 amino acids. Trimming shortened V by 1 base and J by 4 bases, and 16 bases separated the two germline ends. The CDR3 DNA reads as TGTGCCAGCAGCTTAGGGGGAGTTCGGGGGGCCTATGGCTACACCTTC. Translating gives CASSLGGVRGAYGYTF.

In DNA form, the CDR3 reads TGCGCCAGCAGGCGGACGGAATTTATCACAGATACGCAGTATTTT. It specifies CASRRTEFITDTQYF. J is TRBJ2-3 and V is TRBV5-1; D is uncertain. This CDR3 spans 15 amino acids. Germline lookup yields CDR1 SGHRS and CDR2 YFSETQ. V lost 5 bases and J lost 2, with 15 bases in between.

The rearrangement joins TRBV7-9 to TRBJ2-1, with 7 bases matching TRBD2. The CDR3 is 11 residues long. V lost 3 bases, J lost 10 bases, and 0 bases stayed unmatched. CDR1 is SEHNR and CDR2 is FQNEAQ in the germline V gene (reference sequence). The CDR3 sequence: CASSFSGEQFF. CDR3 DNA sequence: TGTGCCAGCAGCTTTAGCGGGGAGCAGTTCTTC. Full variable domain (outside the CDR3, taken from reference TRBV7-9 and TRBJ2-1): DTGVSQNPRHKITKRGQNVTFRCDPISEHNRLYWYRQTLGQGPEFLTYFQNEAQLEKSRLLSDRFSAERPKGSFSTLEIQRTEQGDSAMYLCASSFSGEQFFGPGTRLTVL.

The CDR3 coding sequence is TGTGCCAGCAGCCGCAAAAGCTCTGGGGCCAACGTCCTGACTTTC. This gives the protein CASSRKSSGANVLTF. The chain has TRBV14 and TRBJ2-6; D gene ambiguous. The CDR3 is 15 amino acids. Germline CDR1 SGHDN, CDR2 FVKESK. Trimming pared 4 bases from V and 0 bases from J, leaving 7 bases between.

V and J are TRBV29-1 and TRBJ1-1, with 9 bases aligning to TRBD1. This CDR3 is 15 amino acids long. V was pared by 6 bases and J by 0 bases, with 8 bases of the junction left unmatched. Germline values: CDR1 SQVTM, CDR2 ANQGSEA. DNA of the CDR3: TGCAGCGTGCGTACAGGGGGCCACATGAACACTGAAGCTTTCTTT. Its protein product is CSVRTGGHMNTEAFF.

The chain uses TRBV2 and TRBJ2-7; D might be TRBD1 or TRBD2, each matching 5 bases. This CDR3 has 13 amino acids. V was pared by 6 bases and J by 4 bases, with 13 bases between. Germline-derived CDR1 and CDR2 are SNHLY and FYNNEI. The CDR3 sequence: CASSWQGPYEQYF. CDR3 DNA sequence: TGTGCCAGCAGCTGGCAGGGACCTTACGAGCAGTACTTC.

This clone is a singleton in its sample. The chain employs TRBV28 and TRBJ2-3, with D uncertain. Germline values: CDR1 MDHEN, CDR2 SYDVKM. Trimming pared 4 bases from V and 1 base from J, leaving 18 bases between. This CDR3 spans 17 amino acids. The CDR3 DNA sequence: TGTGCCAGCAGTTCCCCCCTGCTCCTCGCTGGCACAGATACGCAGTATTTT. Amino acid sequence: CASSSPLLLAGTDTQYF.

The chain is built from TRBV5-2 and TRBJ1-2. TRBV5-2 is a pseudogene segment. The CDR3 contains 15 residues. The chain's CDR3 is CASNSKRRKTYGYTF. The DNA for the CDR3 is TGTGCCAGCAATTCGAAGAGACGAAAGACCTATGGCTACACCTTC.

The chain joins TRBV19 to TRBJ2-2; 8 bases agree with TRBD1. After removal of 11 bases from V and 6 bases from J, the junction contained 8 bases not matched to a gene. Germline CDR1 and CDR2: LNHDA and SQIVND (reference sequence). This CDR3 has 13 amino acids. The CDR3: CACGVRGPGELFF. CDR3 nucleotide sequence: TGTGCCTGTGGGGTCAGGGGGCCCGGGGAGCTGTTTTTT.

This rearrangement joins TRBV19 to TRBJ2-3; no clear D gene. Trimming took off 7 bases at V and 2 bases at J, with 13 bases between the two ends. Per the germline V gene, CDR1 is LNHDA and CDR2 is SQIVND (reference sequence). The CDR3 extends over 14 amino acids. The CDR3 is CASTSAIYTDTQYF. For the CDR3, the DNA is TGTGCCAGTACCTCCGCCATCTACACAGATACGCAGTATTTT.

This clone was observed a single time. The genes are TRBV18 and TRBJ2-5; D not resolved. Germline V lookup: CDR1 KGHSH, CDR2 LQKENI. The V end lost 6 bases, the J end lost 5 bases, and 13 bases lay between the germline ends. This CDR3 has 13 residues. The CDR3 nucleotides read TGTGCCAGCTCGTTAGTGGGCTCGGAGACCCAGTACTTC. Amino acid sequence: CASSLVGSETQYF.

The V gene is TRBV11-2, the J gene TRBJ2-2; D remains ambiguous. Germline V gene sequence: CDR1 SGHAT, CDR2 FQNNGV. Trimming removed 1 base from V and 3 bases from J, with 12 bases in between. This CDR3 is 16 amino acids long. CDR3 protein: CASSLGPSVHTGELFF. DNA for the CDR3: TGTGCCAGCAGCTTAGGCCCGTCGGTCCACACCGGGGAGCTGTTTTTT.

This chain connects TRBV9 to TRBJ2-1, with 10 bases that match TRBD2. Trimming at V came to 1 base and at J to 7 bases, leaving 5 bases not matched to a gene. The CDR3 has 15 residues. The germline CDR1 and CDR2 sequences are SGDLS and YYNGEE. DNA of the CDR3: TGTGCCAGCAGCGTAAGCGGGGGGGCCGAGAATGAGCAGTTCTTC. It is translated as CASSVSGGAENEQFF.

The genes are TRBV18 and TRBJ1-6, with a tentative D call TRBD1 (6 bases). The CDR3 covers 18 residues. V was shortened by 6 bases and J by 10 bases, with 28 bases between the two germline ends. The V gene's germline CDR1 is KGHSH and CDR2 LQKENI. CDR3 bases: TGTGCCAGCTCCCAAACCCCTACCAGAGGGCTAAGGGGGTCACCCCTCCACTTT. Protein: CASSQTPTRGLRGSPLHF.

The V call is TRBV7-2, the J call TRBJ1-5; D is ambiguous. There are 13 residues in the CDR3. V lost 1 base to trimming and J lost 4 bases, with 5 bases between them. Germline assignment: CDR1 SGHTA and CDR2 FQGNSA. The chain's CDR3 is CASSLGKNQPQHF. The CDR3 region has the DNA TGTGCCAGCAGCTTAGGCAAAAATCAGCCCCAGCATTTT.